These 18 T cell receptor beta chains originate from one sample sequenced in a study of blood T cells in healthy people across ages (dated by TCRdb to the mid-2010s). Library preparation employed 5' RACE. TCRdb shows the sequencer as Illumina HiSeq 2500. A second PCR of about 6 to 12 cycles was run with a J-beta primer mix and a sample-barcoded 5' primer. TCRdb reprocessed the public reads (quality trimming at Q25 with fastp, clone calling with MiXCR) and kept in-frame beta chains. Each CDR3 protein gets just one entry, which takes the most common genes and DNA from the rows behind it. The sample profile shows 730,000 or so distinct CDR3 sequences; over 40% of them were found once. The ten largest clones capture about 32% of the sample. The sequenced sample consisted of blood. The source is a man aged 80 or over in good health.

On this clonotype: A junction end diverges from the germline sequence, so it may reflect a read error. The chain uses TRBV11-3 and TRBJ2-5, with D hard to call. Germline V gives CDR1 SGHNT, CDR2 YENEEA. The CDR3 length is 13 residues. In nucleotides, the CDR3 is TGTGCCAGCAGCGTAGAACAGCAAGAGACCCAGTACTTC. Residues: CASSVEQQETQYF.

This clonotype was seen a few times. This chain connects TRBV7-2 to TRBJ2-1, with D possibly TRBD2 on 6 matching bases. V shed 6 bases and J shed 10 bases, with 16 bases lying between them. CDR3 length equals 13 residues. CDR1 is SGHTA, CDR2 FQGNSA, per germline. CDR3 amino acids: CASSPARGGEQFF. The CDR3 region has the DNA TGTGCCAGCAGTCCTGCCCGGGGAGGAGAGCAGTTCTTC.

This clonotype came up a few times. This chain joins TRBV7-2 and TRBJ2-7, with D unresolved. The germline V and J ends were trimmed by 0 bases and 0 bases, with 6 bases remaining between them. Germline-derived CDR1 and CDR2 are SGHTA and FQGNSA. CDR3 length equals 14 residues. CDR3 region: CASSLAILSYEQYF. The DNA for the CDR3 is TGTGCCAGCAGCTTAGCTATACTCTCCTACGAGCAGTACTTC.

This clonotype was observed a few times. V and J are TRBV11-2 and TRBJ2-5; 11 bases are shared with TRBD2. This CDR3 has 16 amino acids. V was clipped by 3 bases and J by 5 bases; unmatched bases: 8. CDR1 and CDR2 from the germline V gene are SGHAT and FQNNGV. The CDR3 spells CASSLYVTSGTETQYF. The DNA for the CDR3 is TGTGCCAGCAGCTTGTATGTGACTAGCGGGACGGAGACCCAGTACTTC.

In this sample, this clonotype turned up a few times. The V gene is TRBV27, the J gene TRBJ1-2; 7 nucleotides align to TRBD1. V was clipped by 6 bases and J by 6 bases; unmatched bases: 7. The germline CDR1 and CDR2 sequences are MNHEY and SMNVEV (reference sequence). The CDR3 loop spans 13 amino acids. The CDR3 coding sequence is TGTGCCAGCAGCCTGACAGGGTTTAATGGCTACACCTTC. It translates to CASSLTGFNGYTF.

This clonotype was detected ten times or more. J is TRBJ2-7 and V is TRBV15; D uncertain. Germline values: CDR1 LNHNV, CDR2 YYDKDF (reference sequence). The CDR3 sequence is 14 residues long. The V end was cut by 1 base, the J end by 2 bases, with 9 bases between. This CDR3 reads CATSRARQAYEQYF. CDR3 DNA sequence: TGTGCCACCAGCAGAGCCAGGCAGGCCTACGAGCAGTACTTC. Based on the CDR3 plus reference TRBV15 and TRBJ2-7, the full variable domain is DAMVIQNPRYQVTQFGKPVTLSCSQTLNHNVMYWYQQKSSQAPKLLFHYYDKDFNNEADTPDNFQSRRPNTSFCFLDIRSPGLGDTAMYLCATSRARQAYEQYFGPGTRLTVT.

V is TRBV2 and J is TRBJ2-7; D is unresolved. The CDR3 sequence is 14 residues long. V was cut by 5 bases and J by 1 base, with 12 bases left in between. CDR1 and CDR2 (germline): SNHLY, FYNNEI. The CDR3 region has the DNA TGTGCCAGCAGTTGGCGCCCGTCTTCCTACGAGCAGTACTTC. Translating gives CASSWRPSSYEQYF. Based on the CDR3 plus reference TRBV2 and TRBJ2-7, the full variable domain is EPEVTQTPSHQVTQMGQEVILRCVPISNHLYFYWYRQILGQKVEFLVSFYNNEISEKSEIFDDQFSVERPDGSNFTLKIRSTKLEDSAMYFCASSWRPSSYEQYFGPGTRLTVT.

This clonotype showed up just a few times. The chain employs TRBV20-1 and TRBJ2-5; 10 positions agree with TRBD2. Looked up from germline, CDR1 is DFQATT and CDR2 is SNEGSKA (reference sequence). The CDR3 length is 15 residues. J gave up 1 base and V 5 bases, and 7 bases lay outside the gene matches. DNA for the CDR3: TGCAGTGCTGGAGGACTAGCGGCGCGCCAAGAGACCCAGTACTTC. Protein sequence: CSAGGLAARQETQYF.

This clonotype was observed a handful of times. V gene TRBV7-2 combines with J gene TRBJ2-5, with 7 positions matching TRBD1. The CDR3 sequence is 16 residues long. Germline CDR1 SGHTA, CDR2 FQGNSA. With 4 bases clipped from V and 4 bases from J, the junction kept 12 bases outside the gene matches. CDR3 protein: CASSSRTGLRSETQYF. The CDR3 bases are TGTGCCAGCAGCTCAAGGACAGGACTTCGCTCAGAGACCCAGTACTTC.

The chain uses TRBV7-9 and TRBJ2-2; TRBD1 is a possible D gene (6 bases). V was pared by 1 base and J by 1 base, with 13 bases between. The CDR3 sequence is 17 residues long. In germline, CDR1 is SEHNR, CDR2 FQNEAQ (reference sequence). CDR3: CASSLVWGQVNTGELFF. The CDR3 bases are TGTGCCAGCAGCTTAGTCTGGGGGCAGGTGAACACCGGGGAGCTGTTTTTT.

The chain carries TRBV5-1 and TRBJ2-2; 10 bases line up with TRBD1. The V gene end was trimmed by 0 bases and the J gene end by 1 base; junction bases not matched to a gene: 3. Germline V CDR1 and CDR2: SGHRS, YFSETQ. The CDR3 has 17 amino acids. As DNA, the CDR3 is TGCGCCAGCAGCTTGGACGGACAGGGGGTGAACACCGGGGAGCTGTTTTTT. Encoded protein: CASSLDGQGVNTGELFF.

To note about this clonotype: Mismatch with germline at one junction end may stem from a read error. The chain employs TRBV2 and TRBJ1-5; TRBD1 aligns across 8 bases. The germline gives CDR1 SNHLY, CDR2 FYNNEI. The CDR3 contains 15 residues. Here the CDR3 DNA reads TGTGCCAGCAGTGATGACAGGGGTAGCAATCAGCCCCGGCATTTT. It encodes CASSDDRGSNQPRHF.

About this clonotype itself: A read error may be the cause here, since a much bigger clone is one base away. The CDR3: CASRRSADTQYF. The CDR3 coding sequence is TGTGCCAGCAGGAGAAGCGCAGATACGCAGTATTTT. This chain joins TRBV3-1 and TRBJ2-3; D is unclear. Per germline, CDR1 LGHDT and CDR2 YNNKEL (reference sequence). V lost 6 bases and J 4 bases, leaving 8 bases between the germline ends. The CDR3 length is 12 residues.

In its sample, this clonotype was seen many times. J is TRBJ2-4 and V is TRBV29-1; the match to TRBD1 covers 11 bases. The CDR3 extends over 13 amino acids. From germline, CDR1 is SQVTM and CDR2 ANQGSEA. The junction had 2 bases not matched to a gene; V was cut back by 4 bases and J by 6 bases. The CDR3 region is CSVAGTGGNIQYF. In DNA form, the CDR3 reads TGCAGCGTTGCCGGGACAGGGGGAAACATTCAGTACTTC.

The rearrangement joins TRBV3-1 to TRBJ1-1, with 8 bases that match TRBD1. CDR1 and CDR2 from the germline V gene are LGHDT and YNNKEL (reference sequence). J was trimmed by 4 bases and V by 0 bases; bases with no gene match: 4. The CDR3 length is 15 residues. The CDR3 sequence is CASSQEDRVATEAFF. Here the CDR3 DNA reads TGTGCCAGCAGCCAAGAGGACAGGGTGGCCACTGAAGCTTTCTTT.

For this clonotype: This may stem from a read error, because a much larger clone lies one nucleotide away. The V call is TRBV6-2 or TRBV6-3, the J call TRBJ2-3, with D uncertain. V lost 7 bases and J 7 bases, leaving 9 bases between the germline ends. The CDR3 sequence is 11 residues long. Germline loops: CDR1 MNHEY, CDR2 SVGEGT. The CDR3 DNA reads as TGTGCCAGCACTGCTGCGAATACGCAGTATTTT. Residues: CASTAANTQYF.

This clonotype was counted many times. The rearrangement uses TRBV3-1 and TRBJ2-5, with D unclear. Looked up from germline, CDR1 is LGHDT and CDR2 is YNNKEL (reference sequence). This CDR3 is 14 amino acids long. V lost 1 base and J lost 0, with 6 bases in between. CDR3 loop: CASSQGIHQETQYF. CDR3 in DNA: TGTGCCAGCAGCCAAGGAATTCACCAAGAGACCCAGTACTTC.

This clonotype was found a few times. The rearrangement links TRBV7-2 to TRBJ2-1, with a weak D call TRBD1 (6 bases). The CDR3 has 16 residues. The V end lost 5 bases, the J end lost 6 bases, and 20 bases lay between the germline ends. Germline V gene data show CDR1 as SGHTA and CDR2 as FQGNSA. In DNA form, the CDR3 reads TGTGCCAGCAGCCCCACACGGACAGCTCACGGCAATGAGCAGTTCTTC. It encodes CASSPTRTAHGNEQFF.